The 28 T cell receptor beta chains in this list originate from one sample, sequenced in a study of T cells after yellow fever vaccination. TCRdb re-called the 5' RACE reads through MiXCR, storing one row per CDR3 protein. The sample has a few hundred thousand distinct CDR3 sequences; about 17% are singletons. The source material was PBMCs, sampled 4 to 6 days after the first yellow fever vaccination. Receptor source: a man between 18 and 29 years old who received the YFV17D yellow fever vaccine.

This clonotype was recorded once. The chain has TRBV20-1 and TRBJ2-1; no reliable D call. The CDR3 has 16 residues. Trimming took off 3 bases at V and 8 bases at J, with 23 bases between the two ends. The germline V gene encodes CDR1 DFQATT and CDR2 SNEGSKA (reference sequence). CDR3 sequence: CSARYLRVARWDEQFF. The CDR3 nucleotides are TGCAGTGCTAGGTATCTCCGGGTCGCACGTTGGGATGAGCAGTTCTTC.

The CDR3 reads CSAAPASGVRNEQFF. In DNA form, the CDR3 reads TGCAGTGCCGCTCCAGCTAGCGGGGTTAGAAACGAGCAGTTCTTC. The chain links TRBV20-1 to TRBJ2-1, with TRBD2 matching 9 bases. Germline V CDR1 and CDR2: DFQATT, SNEGSKA (reference sequence). The CDR3 is 15 residues long. With V trimmed by 6 bases and J by 10 bases, 16 bases remained unmatched.

The chain has TRBV6-2 or TRBV6-3 and TRBJ1-5; D is undetermined. Germline V gives CDR1 MNHEY, CDR2 SVGEGT. This CDR3 is 20 amino acids long. V lost 5 bases to trimming and J lost 0 bases, with 26 bases between them. CDR3 in DNA: TGTGCCAGCAGTCACACCCCGGCAGTCGCACACCCCTATAGCAATCAGCCCCAGCATTTT. Encoded protein: CASSHTPAVAHPYSNQPQHF.

This chain uses TRBV24-1 with TRBJ2-6; TRBD1 matches at 8 bases. The CDR3 spans 15 residues. Looked up from germline, CDR1 is KGHDR and CDR2 is SFDVKD. V shed 5 bases and J 11 bases; nucleotides not matched to a gene: 10. The CDR3 loop reads CATSGGGTGEDVLTF. Written as DNA, the CDR3 is TGTGCCACCAGTGGGGGCGGGACAGGAGAAGACGTCCTGACTTTC.

The sample holds a few counts of this clonotype. CDR3 DNA: TGCAGCGTTGATGTTTGGGACTTCTATGGCTACACCTTC. As protein: CSVDVWDFYGYTF. The V gene is TRBV29-1, the J gene TRBJ1-2; possibly TRBD1 for D (5 bases). The germline V and J ends were trimmed by 3 bases and 4 bases, with 12 bases remaining between them. This CDR3 contains 13 residues. Per the germline V gene, CDR1 is SQVTM and CDR2 is ANQGSEA.

This clonotype has more than one count but fewer than ten. The rearrangement joins TRBV9 to TRBJ2-2, with unresolved D. Per the germline V gene, CDR1 is SGDLS and CDR2 is YYNGEE. V was cut by 4 bases and J by 1 base, with 11 bases left in between. The CDR3 is 15 amino acids. For the CDR3, the DNA is TGTGCCAGCAGCCTTGACCGCCTGAACACCGGGGAGCTGTTTTTT. Its translation is CASSLDRLNTGELFF.

This rearrangement joins TRBV11-2 to TRBJ1-6; D perhaps matches TRBD1 (5 bases). Germline loops: CDR1 SGHAT, CDR2 FQNNGV. Trimming took 3 bases from V and 3 from J, leaving 9 bases between them. The CDR3 sequence is 15 residues long. The CDR3 here is CASSFGGYYNSPLHF. The CDR3 DNA reads TGTGCCAGCAGCTTCGGGGGATACTATAATTCACCCCTCCACTTT.

This chain uses TRBV12-3 or TRBV12-4 with TRBJ1-1; possible D gene TRBD1, 5 bases. V shed 8 bases and J shed 11 bases, with 12 bases lying between them. CDR3 length: 10 amino acids. The CDR3 spells CASGGGRAFF. As DNA, the CDR3 is TGTGCCAGCGGGGGGGGAAGGGCTTTCTTT.

The sample holds a few counts of this clonotype. The J gene is TRBJ2-1, the V gene TRBV4-2; 12 nucleotides align to TRBD2. The CDR3 extends over 16 amino acids. V was pared by 4 bases and J by 10 bases, with 11 bases of the junction left unmatched. The germline V gene has CDR1 LGHNA and CDR2 YNFKEQ. The CDR3 spells CASSPRTSGVQDEQFF. The DNA for the CDR3 is TGTGCCAGCAGCCCCCGGACTAGCGGGGTCCAAGACGAGCAGTTCTTC.

There are a few counts of this clonotype. The chain joins TRBV9 to TRBJ2-7; 10 bases align to TRBD2. Per the germline V gene, CDR1 is SGDLS and CDR2 is YYNGEE. Unmatched junction bases numbered 7, after V lost 0 bases and J lost 4 bases. This CDR3 is built from 16 residues. CDR3 in DNA: TGTGCCAGCAGCGTAGGGGGGCTAGCGGGGGAGTACGAGCAGTACTTC. It codes for CASSVGGLAGEYEQYF.

This clonotype was recorded at least ten times. The chain couples TRBV3-1 to TRBJ2-3; 9 positions agree with TRBD2. V shed 4 bases and J 4 bases; nucleotides not matched to a gene: 3. Germline CDR1 is LGHDT and CDR2 is YNNKEL (reference sequence). The CDR3 runs to 14 residues. CDR3 coding DNA: TGTGCCAGCAGCCTAGCGGGGGACGCAGATACGCAGTATTTT. Translation: CASSLAGDADTQYF.

In its sample, this clonotype was seen a few times. The chain joins TRBV7-2 to TRBJ1-6; 7 bases are a match to TRBD1. CDR3 size: 15 residues. Trimming removed 5 bases from V and 11 bases from J; junction bases left unmatched: 12. CDR1 SGHTA and CDR2 FQGNSA come from the germline V gene. The CDR3: CASSTDRTLKAPLHF. The CDR3, as DNA: TGTGCCAGCAGCACGGACAGGACACTGAAGGCACCCCTCCACTTT.

This chain uses TRBV4-1 with TRBJ1-4, with 9 bases aligning to TRBD1. Germline V gene lookup returns CDR1 MGHRA and CDR2 YSYEKL. The J segment lost 5 bases and the V segment lost 0 bases, leaving 1 base of the junction unmatched. CDR3 length equals 15 residues. The CDR3 nucleotides are TGCGCCAGCAGCCAAGATGGGACAGGGAATGAAAAACTGTTTTTT. Its protein product is CASSQDGTGNEKLFF.

The chain is built from TRBV24-1 and TRBJ2-2, with D possibly being TRBD2 (5 bases). Germline CDR1 KGHDR, CDR2 SFDVKD. The CDR3 is 16 residues long. Trimming pared 6 bases from V and 2 bases from J, leaving 15 bases between. CDR3 DNA sequence: TGTGCCACCAGTTTGTCCGGGGTCCATAACACCGGGGAGCTGTTTTTT. It codes for CATSLSGVHNTGELFF.

The rearrangement links TRBV10-1 to TRBJ2-7, with TRBD1 matching over 12 bases. Germline loops: CDR1 WNHNN, CDR2 SYGVQD (reference sequence). After removal of 10 bases from V and 7 bases from J, the junction contained 8 bases not matched to a gene. The CDR3 contains 13 residues. This chain's CDR3 is CATPGQGAREQYF. The CDR3 region has the DNA TGCGCCACTCCGGGACAGGGGGCTCGGGAGCAGTACTTC.

The V gene is TRBV5-6, the J gene TRBJ2-7; D tentatively reads TRBD1 or TRBD2 (5 bases each). The CDR3 loop spans 16 amino acids. Germline CDR1 and CDR2: SGHDT and YYEEEE. V was trimmed by 4 bases and J by 2 bases, leaving 19 bases between them. The CDR3 reads CASSNGAGGYTYEQYV. DNA of the CDR3: TGTGCCAGCAGCAATGGGGCGGGTGGGTACACCTACGAGCAGTACGTC.

The chain combines TRBV5-1 with TRBJ2-3, with a possible D match to TRBD2 (6 bases). CDR3 length equals 16 residues. V gave up 0 bases and J gave up 3 bases, with 14 bases separating them. CDR1 and CDR2 from the germline V gene are SGHRS and YFSETQ. The CDR3 reads CASSLAVAGLTDTQYF. Written as DNA, the CDR3 is TGCGCCAGCAGCTTGGCGGTGGCGGGGTTGACAGATACGCAGTATTTT.

This clonotype occurred a few times. The chain couples TRBV18 to TRBJ2-3; 9 bases line up with TRBD2. The germline CDR1 and CDR2 sequences are KGHSH and LQKENI. The CDR3 contains 17 residues. With 3 bases clipped from V and 3 bases from J, the junction kept 10 bases outside the gene matches. CDR3 region: CASSPPGGGGWTDTQYF. CDR3 nucleotide sequence: TGTGCCAGCTCACCCCCCGGCGGGGGGGGCTGGACAGATACGCAGTATTTT.

This clonotype occurred a few times. The V and J genes are TRBV13 and TRBJ2-5; TRBD2 agrees at 13 bases. CDR3 size: 16 residues. Unmatched junction bases numbered 6, after V lost 4 bases and J lost 4 bases. CDR1 is PRHDT, CDR2 FYEKMQ, per germline (reference sequence). The CDR3 sequence is CASSSRTSGGLETQYF. As DNA, the CDR3 is TGTGCCAGCAGCTCCCGGACTAGCGGGGGCCTAGAGACCCAGTACTTC.

This clonotype has a handful of counts. The rearrangement joins TRBV4-3 to TRBJ2-3; tentatively, D is TRBD1 or TRBD2 (7 bases each). The ends were cut back, 0 bases at V and 1 base at J, with 20 bases in the middle. Germline V gene lookup returns CDR1 LGHNA and CDR2 YSLEER. This CDR3 has 19 amino acids. The DNA for the CDR3 is TGCGCCAGCAGCCAAGAGCAGGGGGGGCCCCCAGGCCGCACAGATACGCAGTATTTT. It codes for CASSQEQGGPPGRTDTQYF.

A few counts support this clonotype. The chain combines TRBV20-1 with TRBJ2-5; possibly TRBD2 for D (6 bases). Trimming pared 6 bases from V and 5 bases from J, leaving 22 bases between. The CDR3 loop spans 15 amino acids. The germline CDR1 and CDR2 sequences are DFQATT and SNEGSKA (reference sequence). The CDR3 loop is CSAARPGLPGETQYF. The CDR3 coding sequence is TGCAGTGCAGCACGACCGGGACTCCCGGGGGAGACCCAGTACTTC.

This clonotype has only a few counts. The J gene is TRBJ1-5, the V gene TRBV20-1; no clear D. This CDR3 spans 13 amino acids. CDR1 and CDR2 (germline): DFQATT, SNEGSKA (reference sequence). V was cut by 5 bases and J by 3 bases, with 11 bases left in between. CDR3 amino acids: CSAADGLNQPQHF. CDR3 in DNA: TGCAGTGCTGCAGACGGACTCAATCAGCCCCAGCATTTT.

The V call is TRBV5-6, the J call TRBJ2-1; maybe TRBD2 (7 bases). This CDR3 is 15 amino acids long. V lost 4 bases and J 5 bases, leaving 16 bases between the germline ends. The germline V gene has CDR1 SGHDT and CDR2 YYEEEE. The CDR3 region has the DNA TGTGCCAGCAGCCCGTTGGGCGGGGGCCACAATGAGCAGTTCTTC. Amino acids: CASSPLGGGHNEQFF. The full variable domain, in which reference TRBV5-6 and TRBJ2-1 provide the parts outside the CDR3, is DAGVTQSPTHLIKTRGQQVTLRCSPKSGHDTVSWYQQALGQGPQFIFQYYEEEERQRGNFPDRFSGHQFPNYSSELNVNALLLGDSALYLCASSPLGGGHNEQFFGPGTRLTVL.

The V call is TRBV20-1, the J call TRBJ2-3; TRBD2 matches 13 bases. The CDR3 loop spans 15 amino acids. V shed 1 base, J shed 5 bases, and the junction held 3 bases outside the gene matches. In germline, CDR1 is DFQATT, CDR2 SNEGSKA (reference sequence). CDR3 region: CSARGLAGGVDTQYF. The DNA for the CDR3 is TGCAGTGCTAGAGGACTAGCGGGGGGCGTAGATACGCAGTATTTT.

The chain has TRBV10-3 and TRBJ2-7; D assignment may be TRBD1 or TRBD2 (5 bases each). Trimming took 4 bases from V and 3 from J, leaving 7 bases between them. The CDR3 spans 12 residues. Looked up from germline, CDR1 is ENHRY and CDR2 is SYGVKD. The CDR3 loop is CAISGDGYEQYV. CDR3 nucleotides: TGTGCCATCAGTGGGGACGGCTACGAGCAGTACGTC.

Only a few counts were recorded for this clonotype. The chain employs TRBV29-1 and TRBJ2-5; tentatively, D is TRBD1 (5 bases). The CDR3 length is 12 residues. The germline V gene encodes CDR1 SQVTM and CDR2 ANQGSEA. V shed 7 bases and J shed 5 bases, with 14 bases lying between them. The CDR3 bases are TGCAGCGGGGGCATCGGTGCGGAGACCCAGTACTTC. Translated: CSGGIGAETQYF.

The CDR3 nucleotides are TGTGCCACCAGCGACAGGGGGGGCAGGGCCCAGTACTTC. As protein: CATSDRGGRAQYF. The V gene is TRBV15, the J gene TRBJ2-5; TRBD1 matches 9 bases. The CDR3 has 13 amino acids. CDR1 is LNHNV, CDR2 YYDKDF, per germline (reference sequence). V lost 5 bases and J lost 9; bases outside the gene matches: 7.

The chain recombines TRBV3-1 with TRBJ1-2; D remains ambiguous. The germline CDR1 and CDR2 sequences are LGHDT and YNNKEL (reference sequence). The V and J ends lost 2 bases and 3 bases respectively, with 4 bases between them. This CDR3 is built from 12 residues. The CDR3 is CASSQPDYGYTF. In DNA form, the CDR3 reads TGTGCCAGCAGCCAACCAGACTATGGCTACACCTTC.